Each of the 9 T cell receptor beta chains below was sequenced from the same sample in a study of shared clonotypes between healthy human individuals. CD45RO-negative, CCR7-selected cells formed the naive CD8 fraction, which excluded terminally differentiated effector memory CD45RA+ cells. Libraries were prepared by immunoSEQ multiplex PCR; TCRdb keeps only in-frame clonotypes and omits some of them. The profile shows a few million clones, about 93% of them singletons. Sequencing used naive CD8+ T cells from PBMCs. The source is a man aged 18 to 30 in good health. Some clones in this sample may be carry-over from other donors' samples.

This clone has only one observation. V and J are TRBV7-2 and TRBJ2-1; 9 nucleotides align to TRBD2. This CDR3 comprises 17 residues. Trimming cost V 1 base and J 2 bases; bases outside gene matches: 6. Germline V lookup: CDR1 SGHTA, CDR2 FQGNSA. Here the CDR3 reads CASSLERAGGPYNEQFF. Here the CDR3 DNA reads TGTGCCAGCAGCTTAGAGAGAGCGGGGGGCCCCTACAATGAGCAGTTCTTC.

The rearrangement joins TRBV5-6 to TRBJ2-4, with D possibly TRBD2 on 5 matching bases. Per the germline V gene, CDR1 is SGHDT and CDR2 is YYEEEE. This CDR3 comprises 11 residues. V was trimmed by 3 bases and J by 10 bases, leaving 8 bases between them. The CDR3 region has the DNA TGTGCCAGCAGCTACCGGGGAATTCAGTACTTC. Its translation: CASSYRGIQYF. Complete variable domain (other parts from reference TRBV5-6 and TRBJ2-4): DAGVTQSPTHLIKTRGQQVTLRCSPKSGHDTVSWYQQALGQGPQFIFQYYEEEERQRGNFPDRFSGHQFPNYSSELNVNALLLGDSALYLCASSYRGIQYFGAGTRLSVL.

The V call is TRBV11-2, the J call TRBJ2-5, with a possible D match to TRBD1 (5 bases). CDR1 is SGHAT and CDR2 is FQNNGV in the germline V gene. The CDR3 is made up of 13 amino acids. Deletions cut 2 bases from V and 5 bases from J, with 9 bases between. CDR3: CASSLWAGETQYF. CDR3 DNA sequence: TGTGCCAGCAGCTTATGGGCAGGGGAGACCCAGTACTTC.

Of note for this clone: Other nucleotide sequences in the sample specify the same CDR3. The chain couples TRBV7-9 to TRBJ2-7; 11 nucleotides match TRBD2. This CDR3 spans 17 amino acids. With 5 bases clipped from V and 3 bases from J, the junction kept 12 bases outside the gene matches. CDR1 SEHNR and CDR2 FQNEAQ come from the germline V gene (reference sequence). The CDR3 nucleotides read TGTGCCAGCAGCCTCGGGCTAGCGGGAGGACGAAACTACGAGCAGTACTTC. Translation gives CASSLGLAGGRNYEQYF.

The genes are TRBV9 and TRBJ2-5, with 10 bases that match TRBD2. The CDR3 has 15 residues. V trimming: 4 bases; J trimming: 5 bases; junction bases outside the gene matches: 8. Germline V CDR1 and CDR2: SGDLS, YYNGEE. CDR3 loop: CASSSSSGRVETQYF. In nucleotides, the CDR3 is TGTGCCAGCAGCTCATCAAGCGGGAGGGTCGAGACCCAGTACTTC.

This clone has just one count. V is TRBV28 and J is TRBJ2-2, with 9 nucleotides matching TRBD1. The CDR3 totals 14 residues. CDR1 is MDHEN and CDR2 is SYDVKM in the germline V gene. Trimming at V came to 6 bases and at J to 7 bases, leaving 6 bases not matched to a gene. The CDR3 DNA sequence: TGTGCCAGCAGGGGGGACAGGGAAAACGGGGAGCTGTTTTTT. Its translation is CASRGDRENGELFF. Using reference TRBV28 and TRBJ2-2 for the parts outside the CDR3, the full variable domain is DVKVTQSSRYLVKRTGEKVFLECVQDMDHENMFWYRQDPGLGLRLIYFSYDVKMKEKGDIPEGYSVSREKKERFSLILESASTNQTSMYLCASRGDRENGELFFGEGSRLTVL.

This sequence joins TRBV4-2 and TRBJ1-1, with no clear D. There are 13 residues in the CDR3. The ends were cut back, 2 bases at V and 8 bases at J, with 12 bases in the middle. From germline, CDR1 is LGHNA and CDR2 YNFKEQ. The CDR3 region has the DNA TGTGCCAGCAGCCAAATCCCTGACCCCGAAGCTTTCTTT. This sequence encodes CASSQIPDPEAFF.

The chain has TRBV7-9 and TRBJ2-5; D is perhaps TRBD1 (6 bases). The ends were cut back, 5 bases at V and 1 base at J, with 11 bases in the middle. This CDR3 region has 14 residues. Looked up from germline, CDR1 is SEHNR and CDR2 is FQNEAQ (reference sequence). For the CDR3, the DNA is TGTGCCAGCAGCGCACGGGACATCCAAGAGACCCAGTACTTC. As protein: CASSARDIQETQYF.

The V call is TRBV9, the J call TRBJ1-5; D gene unclear. CDR3 size: 14 residues. The V and J ends lost 4 bases and 9 bases respectively, with 17 bases between them. Germline CDR1 SGDLS, CDR2 YYNGEE. The DNA of the CDR3 is TGTGCCAGCAGCCCGTCCGACGGCACACGGCCCCAGCATTTT. Encoded protein: CASSPSDGTRPQHF.